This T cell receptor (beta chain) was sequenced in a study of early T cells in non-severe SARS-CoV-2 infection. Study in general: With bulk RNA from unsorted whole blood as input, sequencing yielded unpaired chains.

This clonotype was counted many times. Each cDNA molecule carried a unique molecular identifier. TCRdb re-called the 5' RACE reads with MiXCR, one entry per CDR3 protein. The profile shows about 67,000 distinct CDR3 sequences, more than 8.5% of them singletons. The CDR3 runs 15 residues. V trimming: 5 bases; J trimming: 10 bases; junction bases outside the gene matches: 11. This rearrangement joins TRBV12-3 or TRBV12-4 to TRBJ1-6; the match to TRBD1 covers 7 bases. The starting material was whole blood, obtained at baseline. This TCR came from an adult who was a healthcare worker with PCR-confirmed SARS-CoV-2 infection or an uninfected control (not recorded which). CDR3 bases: TGTGCCAGCAGTCGCGAGGGGACAGTAGTCTCACCCCTCCACTTT. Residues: CASSREGTVVSPLHF.